These 10 T cell receptor beta chains were all obtained from the same sample, sequenced in a study of cytomegalovirus exposure and HLA in healthy donors. Primers included in the PCR were 60 Vbeta and 13 Jbeta primers. TCRdb keeps only in-frame clones here, not all; method: immunoSEQ multiplex PCR. This table holds some 170,000 clones, around four fifths found once. The sequenced sample consisted of PBMCs. The receptors originated from a man between 18 and 35 years old in good health and CMV-seropositive.

The chain is built from TRBV5-1 and TRBJ2-7; D not certain. V was trimmed by 0 bases and J by 3 bases, leaving 7 bases between them. Per germline, CDR1 SGHRS and CDR2 YFSETQ. The CDR3 covers 13 residues. DNA for the CDR3: TGCGCCAGCAGCTTGGATGTGAGCTACGAGCAGTACTTC. Its translation is CASSLDVSYEQYF.

The genes are TRBV11-2 and TRBJ2-5; 9 bases map to TRBD1. Germline assignment: CDR1 SGHAT and CDR2 FQNNGV. CDR3 size: 15 residues. The V segment lost 5 bases and the J segment 5 bases; nucleotides outside the gene matches: 9. The DNA for the CDR3 is TGTGCCAGCAGCCAAGGGGACAGGGCGGCGGAGACCCAGTACTTC. This encodes CASSQGDRAAETQYF.

This chain joins TRBV27 and TRBJ1-5; D unresolved. This CDR3 is 14 amino acids long. The V end was cut by 3 bases, the J end by 0 bases, with 6 bases between. Per germline, CDR1 MNHEY and CDR2 SMNVEV (reference sequence). The chain's CDR3 is CASSLGGSNQPQHF. CDR3 coding DNA: TGTGCCAGCAGTTTGGGAGGTAGCAATCAGCCCCAGCATTTT.

V is TRBV19 and J is TRBJ2-6, with 7 nucleotides matching TRBD1. There are 15 residues in the CDR3. Looked up from germline, CDR1 is LNHDA and CDR2 is SQIVND (reference sequence). Unmatched junction bases numbered 4, after V lost 6 bases and J lost 2 bases. In nucleotides, the CDR3 is TGTGCCAGTAGCCTAGACAGGGCTGGGGCCAACGTCCTGACTTTC. Its translation: CASSLDRAGANVLTF.

The chain combines TRBV7-6 with TRBJ2-7; D gene unclear. Per the germline V gene, CDR1 is SGHVS and CDR2 is FNYEAQ. V lost 1 base and J lost 12, with 13 bases in between. This CDR3 region has 12 residues. The CDR3 spells CASSLEPQVLYF. The DNA of the CDR3 is TGTGCCAGCAGCTTAGAGCCCCAGGTCCTGTACTTC.

The chain links TRBV9 to TRBJ2-7, with 7 bases that match TRBD1. From germline, CDR1 is SGDLS and CDR2 YYNGEE. The CDR3 is 13 residues long. V lost 4 bases to trimming and J lost 4 bases; unmatched junction nucleotides: 5. The CDR3 sequence: CASSPGQLYEQYF. The CDR3 DNA reads as TGTGCCAGCAGCCCGGGACAGCTTTACGAGCAGTACTTC.

The chain employs TRBV27 and TRBJ2-7, with 7 bases fitting TRBD1. The germline CDR1 and CDR2 sequences are MNHEY and SMNVEV (reference sequence). The CDR3 extends over 14 amino acids. With V trimmed by 6 bases and J by 2 bases, 7 bases remained unmatched. The DNA for the CDR3 is TGTGCCAGCAGCTCAGGGACAGCGACCTACGAGCAGTACTTC. The encoded protein is CASSSGTATYEQYF.

V usage is TRBV7-2 and J usage is TRBJ1-1, with D maybe TRBD1 (5 bases). The V and J ends lost 5 bases and 8 bases respectively, with 21 bases between them. The CDR3 length is 15 residues. CDR1 and CDR2 (germline): SGHTA, FQGNSA. For the CDR3, the DNA is TGTGCCAGCAGCCCTACGACGGGGGTGGGGGGAGAAGCTTTCTTT. Protein: CASSPTTGVGGEAFF.

This clone appeared once. This rearrangement joins TRBV7-9 to TRBJ2-3, with D perhaps TRBD1 (5 bases). V was shortened by 3 bases and J by 4 bases, with 17 bases between the two germline ends. The CDR3 is 16 residues long. Germline CDR1 SEHNR, CDR2 FQNEAQ (reference sequence). This chain's CDR3 is CASSFWSRQGADTQYF. CDR3 nucleotides: TGTGCCAGCAGCTTTTGGTCACGACAAGGGGCAGATACGCAGTATTTT. The full variable domain, rest sourced from reference TRBV7-9 and TRBJ2-3, is DTGVSQNPRHKITKRGQNVTFRCDPISEHNRLYWYRQTLGQGPEFLTYFQNEAQLEKSRLLSDRFSAERPKGSFSTLEIQRTEQGDSAMYLCASSFWSRQGADTQYFGPGTRLTVL.

The CDR3: CAISGTGGDTEAFF. Written as DNA, the CDR3 is TGTGCCATCAGCGGGACAGGGGGAGACACTGAAGCTTTCTTT. The V call is TRBV10-3, the J call TRBJ1-1, with 11 bases aligning to TRBD1. J was trimmed by 3 bases and V by 6 bases; bases with no gene match: 3. Per the germline V gene, CDR1 is ENHRY and CDR2 is SYGVKD. This CDR3 has 14 residues.